Listed below are T cell receptor beta chains from one sample, sequenced in a study of cytomegalovirus exposure and HLA in healthy donors. Profiling relied on immunoSEQ multiplex PCR, and the TCRdb table lists in-frame clones only, not all of them. Counted here are 75,000 to 90,000 clones, 60% to 85% occurring once; the ten biggest clones make up less than 4.5%. Source material: PBMCs. Every receptor here comes from a middle-aged man in good health and CMV-seronegative. CDR3s include the opening cysteine and the closing phenylalanine or tryptophan. The D gene is left open where the match is weak. Size is omitted from some rows. Given values are once, few, many or a class for expanded clones.

J gene: TRBJ1-1; V gene: TRBV30; D gene: NA; clone size: NA; CDR3 protein: CAWSVALGRANTEAFF; CDR3 DNA: TGTGCCTGGAGTGTTGCCCTGGGCAGGGCGAACACTGAAGCTTTCTTT
J gene: TRBJ2-7; V gene: TRBV28; D gene: NA; clone size: NA; CDR3 protein: CASTQWGRVSYEQYF; CDR3 DNA: TGTGCCAGCACCCAATGGGGCAGGGTCTCCTACGAGCAGTACTTC
J gene: TRBJ2-5; V gene: TRBV10-2; D gene: TRBD1; clone size: NA; CDR3 protein: CASSKGQYQETQYF; CDR3 DNA: TGCGCCAGCAGCAAGGGACAGTACCAAGAGACCCAGTACTTC
J gene: TRBJ2-1; V gene: TRBV6-1; D gene: NA; clone size: NA; CDR3 protein: CASSEMAGDLGEQFF; CDR3 DNA: TGTGCCAGCAGTGAAATGGCGGGCGACCTCGGTGAGCAGTTCTTC
J gene: TRBJ2-1; V gene: TRBV7-2; D gene: NA; clone size: once; CDR3 protein: CASTPPRGINEQFF; CDR3 DNA: TGTGCCTCTACTCCTCCCAGAGGAATCAATGAGCAGTTCTTC
J gene: TRBJ2-1; V gene: TRBV27; D gene: NA; clone size: NA; CDR3 protein: CAAQGRQNEQFF; CDR3 DNA: TGTGCCGCTCAGGGGCGGCAGAATGAGCAGTTCTTC
J gene: TRBJ2-7; V gene: TRBV5-8; D gene: NA; clone size: NA; CDR3 protein: CASSFRGVGEQYF; CDR3 DNA: TGTGCCAGCAGCTTTCGCGGGGTGGGGGAGCAGTACTTC
J gene: TRBJ2-5; V gene: TRBV29-1; D gene: NA; clone size: NA; CDR3 protein: CSVEVWGSQETQYF; CDR3 DNA: TGCAGCGTTGAAGTTTGGGGCAGCCAAGAGACCCAGTACTTC
J gene: TRBJ1-2; V gene: TRBV5-1; D gene: NA; clone size: once; CDR3 protein: CASGPRNQEGGYTF; CDR3 DNA: TGCGCCAGCGGCCCCAGGAACCAGGAGGGTGGCTACACCTTC
J gene: TRBJ1-2; V gene: TRBV5-1; D gene: NA; clone size: few; CDR3 protein: CASSLAGSVYGYTF; CDR3 DNA: TGCGCCAGCAGCTTGGCCGGCAGCGTGTATGGCTACACCTTC
J gene: TRBJ2-7; V gene: TRBV6-5; D gene: TRBD1; clone size: NA; CDR3 protein: CASRLQDRPSYEQYF; CDR3 DNA: TGTGCCAGCAGGCTTCAGGACAGGCCATCCTACGAGCAGTACTTC
J gene: TRBJ2-6; V gene: TRBV6-4; D gene: TRBD1; clone size: NA; CDR3 protein: CASSDSGQGFSGANVLTF; CDR3 DNA: TGTGCCAGCAGTGACTCGGGACAGGGGTTCTCTGGGGCCAACGTCCTGACTTTC
J gene: TRBJ2-1; V gene: TRBV19; D gene: TRBD2; clone size: NA; CDR3 protein: CASTGTSGRLGEQFF; CDR3 DNA: TGTGCCAGTACCGGGACTAGCGGGAGACTTGGTGAGCAGTTCTTC
J gene: TRBJ2-1; V gene: TRBV19; D gene: TRBD2; clone size: NA; CDR3 protein: CASSISLAGGLRNEQFF; CDR3 DNA: TGTGCCAGTAGTATTTCCTTAGCGGGAGGCCTTCGGAATGAGCAGTTCTTC
J gene: TRBJ2-7; V gene: TRBV18; D gene: NA; clone size: NA; CDR3 protein: CASSPSWEQYF; CDR3 DNA: TGTGCCAGCTCACCCAGTTGGGAGCAGTACTTC
J gene: TRBJ2-5; V gene: TRBV4-1; D gene: NA; clone size: NA; CDR3 protein: CASSPGQLEETQYF; CDR3 DNA: TGCGCCAGCAGCCCCGGACAGCTCGAAGAGACCCAGTACTTC
J gene: TRBJ2-7; V gene: TRBV14; D gene: TRBD2; clone size: NA; CDR3 protein: CASSPSGRIYEQYF; CDR3 DNA: TGTGCCAGCAGCCCTAGCGGGAGAATCTACGAGCAGTACTTC
J gene: TRBJ2-2; V gene: TRBV14; D gene: NA; clone size: NA; CDR3 protein: CASSQELNTGELFF; CDR3 DNA: TGTGCCAGCAGCCAAGAACTGAACACCGGGGAGCTGTTTTTT
J gene: TRBJ2-7; V gene: TRBV4-2; D gene: NA; clone size: NA; CDR3 protein: CASSQGGQSYEQYF; CDR3 DNA: TGTGCCAGCAGCCAGGGTGGACAGTCCTACGAGCAGTACTTC
J gene: TRBJ2-7; V gene: TRBV4-1; D gene: NA; clone size: NA; CDR3 protein: CASSQGGFGGYEQYF; CDR3 DNA: TGCGCCAGCAGCCAAGGAGGGTTTGGTGGGTACGAGCAGTACTTC
J gene: TRBJ1-2; V gene: TRBV29-1; D gene: NA; clone size: few; CDR3 protein: CSVAGDLEYGYTF; CDR3 DNA: TGCAGCGTAGCCGGAGATTTGGAGTATGGCTACACCTTC
J gene: TRBJ2-4; V gene: TRBV2; D gene: NA; clone size: NA; CDR3 protein: CASLLAGDIQYF; CDR3 DNA: TGTGCCAGCCTATTGGCCGGGGACATTCAGTACTTC
J gene: TRBJ1-1; V gene: TRBV28; D gene: NA; clone size: few; CDR3 protein: CASLGDGTEAFF; CDR3 DNA: TGTGCCAGCTTAGGAGACGGCACTGAAGCTTTCTTT
J gene: TRBJ2-7; V gene: TRBV4-2; D gene: TRBD1; clone size: few; CDR3 protein: CASSQGRTGAYEQYF; CDR3 DNA: TGTGCCAGCAGCCAAGGCCGGACAGGGGCCTACGAGCAGTACTTC
J gene: TRBJ2-1; V gene: TRBV7-7; D gene: NA; clone size: few; CDR3 protein: CASSFGANNEQFF; CDR3 DNA: TGTGCTAGCAGCTTTGGGGCCAACAATGAGCAGTTCTTC
J gene: TRBJ2-1; V gene: TRBV2; D gene: TRBD1; clone size: NA; CDR3 protein: CASGRQGGNNEQFF; CDR3 DNA: TGTGCCAGCGGTCGACAGGGGGGAAACAATGAGCAGTTCTTC
J gene: TRBJ2-5; V gene: TRBV29-1; D gene: NA; clone size: NA; CDR3 protein: CSVAGGTGWEETQYF; CDR3 DNA: TGCAGCGTAGCGGGAGGGACAGGGTGGGAAGAGACCCAGTACTTC
J gene: TRBJ1-1; V gene: TRBV4-2; D gene: TRBD1; clone size: NA; CDR3 protein: CASSQEEVRGWDTEAFF; CDR3 DNA: TGTGCCAGCAGCCAAGAGGAGGTCAGGGGGTGGGACACTGAAGCTTTCTTT
J gene: TRBJ2-7; V gene: TRBV6-5; D gene: TRBD2; clone size: NA; CDR3 protein: CASSYSGTSEQYF; CDR3 DNA: TGTGCCAGCAGTTACTCCGGGACTAGCGAGCAGTACTTC
J gene: TRBJ2-7; V gene: TRBV4-3; D gene: TRBD2; clone size: NA; CDR3 protein: CASSQQLAGDYEQYF; CDR3 DNA: TGCGCCAGCAGCCAACAACTAGCGGGAGATTACGAGCAGTACTTC
J gene: TRBJ1-2; V gene: TRBV28; D gene: NA; clone size: NA; CDR3 protein: CASPPGDNSNLAYGYTF; CDR3 DNA: TGTGCCAGTCCACCCGGGGACAACTCGAATCTAGCATATGGCTACACCTTC
J gene: TRBJ1-2; V gene: TRBV19; D gene: NA; clone size: few; CDR3 protein: CASTPRGVGYGYTF; CDR3 DNA: TGTGCCAGTACCCCCAGGGGAGTCGGCTATGGCTACACCTTC
J gene: TRBJ2-2; V gene: TRBV19; D gene: NA; clone size: NA; CDR3 protein: CASNPRGLAARGASGELFF; CDR3 DNA: TGTGCCAGTAATCCGAGGGGATTAGCGGCCAGGGGGGCCTCCGGGGAGCTGTTTTTT
J gene: TRBJ1-1; V gene: TRBV28; D gene: TRBD1; clone size: NA; CDR3 protein: CASSLIGTGVSAFF; CDR3 DNA: TGTGCCAGCAGTTTGATCGGGACAGGGGTGTCGGCTTTCTTT
J gene: TRBJ2-1; V gene: TRBV7-3; D gene: NA; clone size: NA; CDR3 protein: CASSPGGTPNEQFF; CDR3 DNA: TGTGCCAGCAGCCCCGGTGGGACACCCAATGAGCAGTTCTTC
J gene: TRBJ2-7; V gene: TRBV28; D gene: TRBD1; clone size: NA; CDR3 protein: CASSSLTPGQGGYEQYF; CDR3 DNA: TGTGCCAGCAGTTCCCTCACCCCCGGACAGGGTGGCTACGAGCAGTACTTC
J gene: TRBJ1-1; V gene: TRBV4-1; D gene: NA; clone size: NA; CDR3 protein: CASSQEFNTITEAFF; CDR3 DNA: TGCGCCAGCAGCCAAGAGTTCAACACCATCACTGAAGCTTTCTTT
J gene: TRBJ2-3; V gene: TRBV19; D gene: TRBD1; clone size: NA; CDR3 protein: CATKDRSPSSTDTQYF; CDR3 DNA: TGTGCCACCAAGGACAGGAGTCCTTCTAGCACAGATACGCAGTATTTT
J gene: TRBJ2-1; V gene: TRBV7-3; D gene: NA; clone size: NA; CDR3 protein: CASSRGLSSYNEQFF; CDR3 DNA: TGTGCCAGCAGCCGGGGACTGAGCTCCTACAATGAGCAGTTCTTC
J gene: TRBJ2-4; V gene: TRBV9; D gene: TRBD2; clone size: NA; CDR3 protein: CASSNLAGGPVAKNIQYF; CDR3 DNA: TGTGCCAGCAGTAACCTAGCGGGAGGGCCTGTGGCCAAAAACATTCAGTACTTC
J gene: TRBJ2-2; V gene: TRBV18; D gene: TRBD2; clone size: NA; CDR3 protein: CASSPTSGSAGELFF; CDR3 DNA: TGTGCCAGCTCACCAACTAGCGGGAGTGCCGGGGAGCTGTTTTTT
J gene: TRBJ2-2; V gene: TRBV13; D gene: NA; clone size: few; CDR3 protein: CASSLRGSGELFF; CDR3 DNA: TGTGCCAGCAGCTTACGGGGGTCCGGGGAGCTGTTTTTT
J gene: TRBJ2-7; V gene: TRBV18; D gene: TRBD1; clone size: NA; CDR3 protein: CASSSGQGNYEQYF; CDR3 DNA: TGTGCCAGCTCATCGGGACAGGGAAACTACGAGCAGTACTTC
J gene: TRBJ1-1; V gene: TRBV29-1; D gene: NA; clone size: NA; CDR3 protein: CSVLSGSMNTEAFF; CDR3 DNA: TGCAGCGTTTTAAGTGGGAGCATGAACACTGAAGCTTTCTTT
J gene: TRBJ1-2; V gene: TRBV9; D gene: NA; clone size: once; CDR3 protein: CASSVEGREIGGYTF; CDR3 DNA: TGTGCCAGCAGCGTAGAGGGGAGGGAGATAGGCGGCTACACCTTC
J gene: TRBJ1-1; V gene: TRBV4-1; D gene: NA; clone size: NA; CDR3 protein: CASSQVFYREDLSRTEAFF; CDR3 DNA: TGCGCCAGCAGCCAAGTCTTTTATCGGGAGGATCTGTCACGCACTGAAGCTTTCTTT
J gene: TRBJ2-1; V gene: TRBV6-5; D gene: TRBD2; clone size: once; CDR3 protein: CASSPAGGLSNEQFF; CDR3 DNA: TGTGCCAGCAGCCCAGCGGGAGGGCTCTCGAATGAGCAGTTCTTC
J gene: TRBJ2-3; V gene: TRBV5-1; D gene: TRBD1; clone size: NA; CDR3 protein: CASGQGPADTQYF; CDR3 DNA: TGCGCCAGCGGACAGGGGCCGGCAGATACGCAGTATTTT
J gene: TRBJ2-3; V gene: TRBV27; D gene: NA; clone size: NA; CDR3 protein: CARNICETSTDTQYF; CDR3 DNA: TGTGCCAGGAACATATGCGAGACTAGCACAGATACGCAGTATTTT
J gene: TRBJ2-5; V gene: TRBV5-4; D gene: TRBD2; clone size: NA; CDR3 protein: CASSWGGSGETQYF; CDR3 DNA: TGTGCCAGCAGCTGGGGGGGGAGCGGGGAGACCCAGTACTTC
J gene: TRBJ2-1; V gene: TRBV2; D gene: TRBD1; clone size: NA; CDR3 protein: CASMVTGGLNEQFF; CDR3 DNA: TGTGCCAGCATGGTGACAGGGGGCCTTAATGAGCAGTTCTTC
J gene: TRBJ1-5; V gene: TRBV19; D gene: NA; clone size: NA; CDR3 protein: CASSIFPIGAGSPTF; CDR3 DNA: TGTGCCAGTAGTATCTTCCCTATAGGGGCGGGAAGCCCCACATTT